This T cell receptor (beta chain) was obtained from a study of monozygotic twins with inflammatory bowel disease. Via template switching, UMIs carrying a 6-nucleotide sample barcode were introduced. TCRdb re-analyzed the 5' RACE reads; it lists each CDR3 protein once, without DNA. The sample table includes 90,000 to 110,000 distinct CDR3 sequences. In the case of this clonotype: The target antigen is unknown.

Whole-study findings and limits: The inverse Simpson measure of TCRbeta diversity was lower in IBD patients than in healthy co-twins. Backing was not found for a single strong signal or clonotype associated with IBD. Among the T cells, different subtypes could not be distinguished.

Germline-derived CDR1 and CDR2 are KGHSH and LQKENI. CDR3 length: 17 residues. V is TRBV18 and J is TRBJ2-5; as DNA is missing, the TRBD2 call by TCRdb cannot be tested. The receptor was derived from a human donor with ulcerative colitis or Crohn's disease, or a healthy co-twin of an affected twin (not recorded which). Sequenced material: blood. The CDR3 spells CASSLSLAGGPQETQYF.